Below are 19 T cell receptor beta chains sequenced from a single sample in a study of OX40 agonist ivuxolimab in advanced cancers. TCRdb's copy holds only in-frame clones and misses some; the assay was immunoSEQ multiplex PCR. Of under 45,000 clones in the sample, around four fifths were seen once. The sequencing used CD4+ or CD8+ T cells sorted from blood, collected in a trial of the OX40 agonist ivuxolimab. The receptors were gathered from an adult with an advanced solid tumor such as melanoma, head and neck, liver or kidney cancer.

V and J are TRBV28 and TRBJ2-5; the D is unclear. Per the germline V gene, CDR1 is MDHEN and CDR2 is SYDVKM. Trimming cost V 2 bases and J 2 bases, with 9 bases left between them. The CDR3 extends over 14 amino acids. The CDR3 loop is CASSLQDAQETQYF. CDR3 sequence (DNA): TGTGCCAGCAGTTTACAGGATGCACAAGAGACCCAGTACTTC.

J is TRBJ2-1 and V is TRBV5-1, with 7 bases matching TRBD2. The junction had 5 bases not matched to a gene; V was cut back by 2 bases and J by 3 bases. Per germline, CDR1 SGHRS and CDR2 YFSETQ. This CDR3 has 15 residues. The CDR3 DNA sequence: TGCGCCAGCAGCTTCGCTAGCGGAAACTACAATGAGCAGTTCTTC. As protein: CASSFASGNYNEQFF. Drawing the rest from reference TRBV5-1 and TRBJ2-1, the complete variable domain is KAGVTQTPRYLIKTRGQQVTLSCSPISGHRSVSWYQQTPGQGLQFLFEYFSETQRNKGNFPGRFSGRQFSNSRSEMNVSTLELGDSALYLCASSFASGNYNEQFFGPGTRLTVL.

The V gene is TRBV7-6, the J gene TRBJ2-5; 9 bases are a match to TRBD2. V lost 3 bases and J lost 1; bases outside the gene matches: 6. The CDR3 length is 16 residues. In germline, CDR1 is SGHVS, CDR2 FNYEAQ. CDR3 nucleotide sequence: TGTGCCAGCAGCTTGGGGGATAGCGGGAGCCAAGAGACCCAGTACTTC. Its translation: CASSLGDSGSQETQYF.

The chain recombines TRBV11-2 with TRBJ2-5; 12 positions match TRBD2. There are 18 residues in the CDR3. Germline CDR1 reads SGHAT; CDR2 reads FQNNGV. The V gene end was trimmed by 5 bases and the J gene end by 0 bases; junction bases not matched to a gene: 10. For the CDR3, the DNA is TGTGCCAGCAGCCCACTAGCGGGAGGAGGCGTGTACCAAGAGACCCAGTACTTC. Translated: CASSPLAGGGVYQETQYF.

The chain uses TRBV5-1 and TRBJ1-2; 9 nucleotides align to TRBD1. The CDR3 loop spans 14 amino acids. After removal of 3 bases from V and 6 bases from J, the junction contained 6 bases not matched to a gene. Germline CDR1 SGHRS, CDR2 YFSETQ. CDR3 in DNA: TGCGCCAGCAGCTACCCGACAGGGGGAGATGGCTACACCTTC. Its protein is CASSYPTGGDGYTF.

This clone was counted a few times. The chain's CDR3 is CASSAWGSGGAFF. In nucleotides, the CDR3 is TGCGCCAGCTCCGCTTGGGGCTCTGGTGGGGCTTTCTTT. V and J are TRBV10-1 and TRBJ1-1; weak D call: TRBD1 (5 bases). With 8 bases removed from V and 11 bases from J, the gap between germline ends came to 21 bases. Germline CDR1 WNHNN, CDR2 SYGVQD (reference sequence). The CDR3 extends over 13 amino acids.

The rearrangement joins TRBV4-3 to TRBJ2-1; 10 bases align to TRBD2. V shed 0 bases, J shed 5 bases, and the junction held 7 bases outside the gene matches. The germline gives CDR1 LGHNA, CDR2 YSLEER. This CDR3 contains 17 residues. CDR3: CASSQDPPSGRDNEQFF. CDR3 DNA sequence: TGCGCCAGCAGCCAAGACCCCCCCAGCGGGAGGGACAATGAGCAGTTCTTC.

This clone was detected a few times. V is TRBV25-1 and J is TRBJ1-1; D is unresolved. V was cut by 4 bases and J by 4 bases, with 13 bases left in between. Per the germline V gene, CDR1 is MGHDK and CDR2 is SYGVNS. The CDR3 has 14 residues. CDR3 in amino acids: CASSVGEGFTEAFF. In DNA, the CDR3 is TGTGCCAGCAGTGTGGGTGAAGGTTTCACTGAAGCTTTCTTT.

This chain uses TRBV2 with TRBJ2-5; the match to TRBD2 covers 7 bases. Per the germline V gene, CDR1 is SNHLY and CDR2 is FYNNEI. The V gene end was trimmed by 4 bases and the J gene end by 2 bases; junction bases not matched to a gene: 4. This CDR3 comprises 14 residues. The CDR3 region has the DNA TGTGCCAGCAGTGGGTCTAGCGGTCAAGAGACCCAGTACTTC. It encodes CASSGSSGQETQYF.

The chain is built from TRBV9 and TRBJ2-4; TRBD2 matches at 11 bases. Trimming at V came to 0 bases and at J to 8 bases, leaving 4 bases not matched to a gene. This CDR3 is 15 amino acids long. The V gene's germline CDR1 is SGDLS and CDR2 YYNGEE. The chain's CDR3 is CASSVGLAGQDIQYF. As DNA, the CDR3 is TGTGCCAGCAGCGTAGGACTAGCGGGACAGGACATTCAGTACTTC.

The chain couples TRBV5-1 to TRBJ1-3; D not certain. This CDR3 region has 15 residues. V lost 0 bases and J lost 0, with 7 bases in between. Germline V CDR1 and CDR2: SGHRS, YFSETQ. The CDR3 here is CASSLVADSGNTIYF. CDR3 sequence (DNA): TGCGCCAGCAGCTTGGTGGCGGACTCTGGAAACACCATATATTTT.

The chain is built from TRBV9 and TRBJ2-3, with 10 bases fitting TRBD2. Germline V gene lookup returns CDR1 SGDLS and CDR2 YYNGEE. V lost 0 bases, J lost 1 base, and 2 bases stayed unmatched. The CDR3 covers 16 residues. The CDR3 nucleotides read TGTGCCAGCAGCGTAGAGAGCGGGAGGGGCACAGATACGCAGTATTTT. Protein sequence: CASSVESGRGTDTQYF. The full variable domain, completed using reference TRBV9 and TRBJ2-3, is DSGVTQTPKHLITATGQRVTLRCSPRSGDLSVYWYQQSLDQGLQFLIQYYNGEERAKGNILERFSAQQFPDLHSELNLSSLELGDSALYFCASSVESGRGTDTQYFGPGTRLTVL.

V and J are TRBV9 and TRBJ2-3, with no clear D. The CDR3 is 14 residues long. Germline values: CDR1 SGDLS, CDR2 YYNGEE. The V gene lost 4 bases and the J gene lost 3 bases, with 12 bases spanning the gap. The CDR3 sequence is CASSLGVGTDTQYF. In DNA form, the CDR3 reads TGTGCCAGCAGCCTAGGAGTCGGGACAGATACGCAGTATTTT. Drawing the rest from reference TRBV9 and TRBJ2-3, the complete variable domain is DSGVTQTPKHLITATGQRVTLRCSPRSGDLSVYWYQQSLDQGLQFLIQYYNGEERAKGNILERFSAQQFPDLHSELNLSSLELGDSALYFCASSLGVGTDTQYFGPGTRLTVL.

This chain joins TRBV11-3 and TRBJ2-1; TRBD1 is a possible D gene (5 bases). Trimming removed 3 bases from V and 9 bases from J, with 15 bases in between. Germline values: CDR1 SGHNT, CDR2 YENEEA. The CDR3 consists of 14 residues. CDR3 residues: CASSFLSGRGEQFF. In nucleotides, the CDR3 is TGTGCCAGCAGCTTCTTATCCGGAAGGGGTGAGCAGTTCTTC.

This rearrangement joins TRBV2 to TRBJ2-5; D is unclear. V lost 4 bases and J lost 1, with 4 bases in between. The length of the CDR3 is 12 residues. CDR1 is SNHLY, CDR2 FYNNEI, per germline. CDR3: CASSAFQETQYF. The CDR3 DNA is TGTGCCAGCAGTGCATTCCAAGAGACCCAGTACTTC. Full variable domain (remainder filled in from reference TRBV2 and TRBJ2-5): EPEVTQTPSHQVTQMGQEVILRCVPISNHLYFYWYRQILGQKVEFLVSFYNNEISEKSEIFDDQFSVERPDGSNFTLKIRSTKLEDSAMYFCASSAFQETQYFGPGTRLLVL.

V and J are TRBV7-9 and TRBJ1-2; 8 nucleotides agree with TRBD1. V lost 5 bases, J lost 6 bases, and 2 bases stayed unmatched. This CDR3 region has 12 residues. CDR1 and CDR2 (germline): SEHNR, FQNEAQ (reference sequence). DNA of the CDR3: TGTGCCAGCAGCCAACAGGGGGATGGCTACACCTTC. Translation gives CASSQQGDGYTF.

The rearrangement links TRBV5-4 to TRBJ1-1; weak D call: TRBD1 (5 bases). Trimming removed 4 bases at V and 0 bases at J, with 7 bases between. The germline CDR1 and CDR2 sequences are SGHNT and YYREEE (reference sequence). CDR3 size: 13 residues. CDR3 bases: TGTGCCAGCAGCGCGGGGCTGAACACTGAAGCTTTCTTT. Its translation: CASSAGLNTEAFF.

The V call is TRBV4-1, the J call TRBJ2-1; a weak D match, TRBD1 (5 bases). Deletions cut 0 bases from V and 6 bases from J, with 15 bases between. There are 16 residues in the CDR3. Germline CDR1 MGHRA, CDR2 YSYEKL. DNA for the CDR3: TGCGCCAGCAGCCAAGAATGGGGCGTCGCGGCCAATGAGCAGTTCTTC. This translates into CASSQEWGVAANEQFF.

The chain has TRBV11-2 and TRBJ2-7; no firm D call. Germline V lookup: CDR1 SGHAT, CDR2 FQNNGV. Trimming took 1 base from V and 1 from J, leaving 5 bases between them. The CDR3 has 13 residues. The CDR3 nucleotides are TGTGCCAGCAGCTTAGGCAGTTCCTACGAGCAGTACTTC. Its protein product is CASSLGSSYEQYF.